This T cell receptor beta chain appears in the sequencing data of a study of identical twins. Study observations and caveats: Conclusions rested on cross-sectional statistics rather than following the same donors. Twin sharing of out-of-frame TCR alpha was underestimated by models in monozygotic pairs. The authors noted that invariant MAIT and iNKT cells could partly confound zero-insertion analyses.

Ten or more counts support this clonotype. No antigen is known for it. This sequence may be a read error, since a much larger clone differs from it by one base. Looked up from germline, CDR1 is SNHLY and CDR2 is FYNNEI. This CDR3 comprises 15 residues. J gave up 4 bases and V 6 bases, and 5 bases lay outside the gene matches. Carrying unique molecular identifiers, the cDNA also gained a universal primer site through template switching. In TCRdb, the 5' RACE reads were re-called with MiXCR into one record per CDR3 protein. The profile shows 240,000 or so distinct CDR3 sequences, roughly a tenth of them singletons.

The sequence came from a man aged 50 to 59 in good health. Material: memory T cells sorted from blood. The V gene is TRBV2, the J gene TRBJ2-1, with 11 bases identical to TRBD2. The CDR3 protein is CASRTGTSGYNEQFF. In nucleotides, the CDR3 is TGTGCCAGCAGGACCGGGACTAGCGGATACAATGAGCAGTTCTTC.